This entry is about one TCR beta chain. Its specificity is unknown. The source of the sample is a study of cytomegalovirus exposure and HLA in healthy donors. Study details: An analysis done earlier identified more than 90 million unique TCR beta sequences from about 179 million T cells.

This CDR3 has 14 amino acids. V lost 8 bases and J 2 bases, leaving 15 bases between the germline ends. Germline V lookup: CDR1 MNHNS, CDR2 SASEGT. PCR primers comprised 60 Vbeta and 13 Jbeta primers. Clones were read by immunoSEQ multiplex PCR, and TCRdb kept only the in-frame ones, dropping some. There are approximately 150,000 clones in the sample; roughly 80% occur only once, and about 4.5% lies in the top ten. Findings and limits, study-wide: TRBV6-2, TRBV6-3 and other indistinguishable V segments were excluded. Among donors in an Asian-associated ancestry cluster, a later analysis reportedly found fewer N-insertions than the roughly 730-donor mean.

This clonotype was obtained from a man between 35 and 55 years old in good health and CMV-seronegative. The sample comprised PBMCs. This chain uses TRBV6-1 with TRBJ1-1; D is uncertain. Written as DNA, the CDR3 is TGTGCCAGCTGTACGGGAGTTAGCAACACTGAAGCTTTCTTT. This encodes CASCTGVSNTEAFF.